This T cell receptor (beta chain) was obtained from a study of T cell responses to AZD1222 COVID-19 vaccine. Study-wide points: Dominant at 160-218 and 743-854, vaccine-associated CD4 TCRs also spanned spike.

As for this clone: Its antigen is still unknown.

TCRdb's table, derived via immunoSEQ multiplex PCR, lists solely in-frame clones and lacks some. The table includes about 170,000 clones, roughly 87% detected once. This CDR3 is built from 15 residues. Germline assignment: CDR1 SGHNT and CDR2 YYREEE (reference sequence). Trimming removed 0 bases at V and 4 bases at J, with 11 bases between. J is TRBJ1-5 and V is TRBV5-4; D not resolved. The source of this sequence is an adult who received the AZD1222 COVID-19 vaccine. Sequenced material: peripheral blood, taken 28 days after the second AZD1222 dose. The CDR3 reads CASSLAPMGNQPQHF. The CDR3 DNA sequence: TGTGCCAGCAGCTTGGCTCCTATGGGGAATCAGCCCCAGCATTTT. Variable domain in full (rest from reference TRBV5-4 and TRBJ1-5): ETGVTQSPTHLIKTRGQQVTLRCSSQSGHNTVSWYQQALGQGPQFIFQYYREEENGRGNFPPRFSGLQFPNYSSELNVNALELDDSALYLCASSLAPMGNQPQHFGDGTRLSIL.